This TCR beta chain came from a study of blood T cell repertoires in COVID-19. The Seattle patients, enrolled during active infection, were followed longitudinally. In the original workflow: Nucleated cell counts were estimated from reference gene primer amplification. Data came from immunoSEQ multiplex PCR; TCRdb stores just in-frame clones and leaves some out. That table furnishes V, J and clone size, whereas the DNA furnished D and trimming. The table includes approximately 270,000 clones, about 85% detected once. V lost 5 bases and J lost 4, with 9 bases in between. The V gene's germline CDR1 is SGHTA and CDR2 FQGTGA. The CDR3 length is 13 residues.

The source of this sequence is a human donor with COVID-19, enrolled during active disease. The donor label of this sample is uncertain. The V call is TRBV7-3, the J call TRBJ2-1, with D possibly being TRBD1 (5 bases). Sample: peripheral blood. The CDR3 nucleotides read TGTGCCAGCAGCCTGAACAGGTACAATGAGCAGTTCTTC. This sequence encodes CASSLNRYNEQFF.